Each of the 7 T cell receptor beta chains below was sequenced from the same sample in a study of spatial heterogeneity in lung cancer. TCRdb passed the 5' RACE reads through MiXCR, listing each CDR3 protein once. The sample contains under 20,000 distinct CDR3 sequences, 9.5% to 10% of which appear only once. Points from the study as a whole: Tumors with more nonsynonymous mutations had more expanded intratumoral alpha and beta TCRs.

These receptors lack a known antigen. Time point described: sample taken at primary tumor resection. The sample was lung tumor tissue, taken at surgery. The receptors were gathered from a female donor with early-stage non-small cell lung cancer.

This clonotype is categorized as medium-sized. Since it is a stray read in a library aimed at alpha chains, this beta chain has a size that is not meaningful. The CDR3, as DNA: TGTGCCAGCATGGTTGAACAGGGACTGGCCTACGAGCAGTACTTC. Protein product: CASMVEQGLAYEQYF. The chain has TRBV28 and TRBJ2-7; D possibly matches TRBD1 or TRBD2 (6 bases each). The germline V gene encodes CDR1 MDHEN and CDR2 SYDVKM. V shed 7 bases and J shed 2 bases, with 18 bases lying between them. CDR3 size: 15 residues.

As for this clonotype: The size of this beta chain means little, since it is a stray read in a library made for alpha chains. The CDR3 reads CASFVGGTDTQYF. CDR3 in DNA: TGTGCCAGCTTTGTAGGGGGCACAGATACGCAGTATTTT. The chain has TRBV2 and TRBJ2-3, with D perhaps TRBD1 (5 bases). V dropped 8 bases and J dropped 1 base, with 10 bases sitting between them. This CDR3 is 13 amino acids long. CDR1 and CDR2 (germline): SNHLY, FYNNEI.

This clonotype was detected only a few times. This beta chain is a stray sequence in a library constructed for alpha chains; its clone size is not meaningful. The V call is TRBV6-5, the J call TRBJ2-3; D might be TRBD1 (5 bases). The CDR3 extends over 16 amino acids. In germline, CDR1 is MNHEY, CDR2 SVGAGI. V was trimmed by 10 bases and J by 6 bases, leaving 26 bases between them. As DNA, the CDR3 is TGTGCCAAGCAGCCATCGTGGGGCTCCAAAATGGATACGCAGTATTTT. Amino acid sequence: CAKQPSWGSKMDTQYF.

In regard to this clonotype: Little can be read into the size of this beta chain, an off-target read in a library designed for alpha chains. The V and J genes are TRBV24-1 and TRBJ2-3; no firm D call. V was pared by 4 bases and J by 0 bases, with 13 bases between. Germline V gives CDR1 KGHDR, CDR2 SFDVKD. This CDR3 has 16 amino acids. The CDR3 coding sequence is TGTGCCACCAGTGACCCTTCCCCCGCTAGCACAGATACGCAGTATTTT. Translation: CATSDPSPASTDTQYF.

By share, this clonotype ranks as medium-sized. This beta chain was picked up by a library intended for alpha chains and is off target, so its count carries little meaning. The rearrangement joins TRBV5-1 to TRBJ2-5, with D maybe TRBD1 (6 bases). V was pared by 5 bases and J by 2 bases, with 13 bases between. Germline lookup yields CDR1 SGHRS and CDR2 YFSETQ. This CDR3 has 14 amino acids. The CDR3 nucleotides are TGCGCCAGCAGTACCACTGGACAGCAAGAGACCCAGTACTTC. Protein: CASSTTGQQETQYF. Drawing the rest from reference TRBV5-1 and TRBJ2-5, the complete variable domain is KAGVTQTPRYLIKTRGQQVTLSCSPISGHRSVSWYQQTPGQGLQFLFEYFSETQRNKGNFPGRFSGRQFSNSRSEMNVSTLELGDSALYLCASSTTGQQETQYFGPGTRLLVL.

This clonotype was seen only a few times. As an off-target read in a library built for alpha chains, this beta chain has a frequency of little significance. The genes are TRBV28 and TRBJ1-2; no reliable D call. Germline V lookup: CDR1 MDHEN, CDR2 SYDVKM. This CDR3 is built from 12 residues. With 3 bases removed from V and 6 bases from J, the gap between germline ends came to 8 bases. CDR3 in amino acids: CASSFGVDGYTF. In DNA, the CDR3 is TGTGCCAGCAGTTTCGGAGTAGATGGCTACACCTTC.

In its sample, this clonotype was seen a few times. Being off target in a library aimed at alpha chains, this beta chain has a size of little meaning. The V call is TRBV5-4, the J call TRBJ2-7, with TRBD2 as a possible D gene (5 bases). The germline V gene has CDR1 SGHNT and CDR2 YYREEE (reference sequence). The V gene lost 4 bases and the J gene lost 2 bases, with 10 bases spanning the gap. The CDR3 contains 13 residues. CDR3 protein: CASSSDGAYEQYF. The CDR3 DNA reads TGTGCCAGCAGCAGCGACGGGGCCTACGAGCAGTACTTC.